This T cell receptor (beta chain) stems from a study of shared clonotypes between healthy human individuals. The study's findings and limits: Sampling used blood alone; tissue repertoires probably differ.

Samples underwent the assay at deep level. Clones were read by immunoSEQ multiplex PCR, and TCRdb kept only the in-frame ones, dropping some. Here the sample spans fewer than 100,000 clones, under 80% being singletons. This clone was picked up many times. The antigen remains undetermined. CD45RO+ cells joined CCR7-negative CD45RA+ TemRA cells to form CD8 memory. Trimming removed 5 bases from V and 5 bases from J, with 18 bases in between. CDR1 is MNHEY, CDR2 SMNVEV, per germline (reference sequence). This CDR3 is built from 15 residues. This sequence originates from a man aged 25 to 45 in good health. The material sequenced was memory CD8+ T cells sorted from blood. Subset meaning: CD45RO+ cells pooled with CCR7-negative TemRA cells. The chain joins TRBV27 to TRBJ1-1; TRBD1 might be the D (6 bases). The CDR3 here is CASSLMPGTITEAFF. CDR3 coding DNA: TGTGCCAGCAGTCTTATGCCCGGGACAATTACTGAAGCTTTCTTT.